This T cell receptor beta chain was sequenced for a study of immune cell composition in non-small cell lung cancer. General observations from the study: It was not proven that tumour-reactive clones equal dominant tumour-associated clones. Tumour-associated clones >0.5% occurred in approximately 32% of adenocarcinomas, roughly 80% of squamous.

Frozen unsorted single-cell suspensions supplied the genomic DNA. About this clone itself: No antigen is known for it.

Assay used: immunoSEQ multiplex PCR; TCRdb lists only in-frame clones, some missing. The data show about 4,800 clones, with about 83% seen just once and 10% to 15% held by the top ten. Per germline, CDR1 DFQATT and CDR2 SNEGSKA (reference sequence). This CDR3 is built from 11 residues. The V end was cut by 6 bases, the J end by 3 bases, with 8 bases between. Sequencing input: lung tumor tissue. This receptor was taken from a human donor with non-small cell lung cancer. The chain employs TRBV20-1 and TRBJ1-1; D is unresolved. The CDR3 nucleotides read TGCAGTGCGCCAGAAGACACTGAAGCTTTCTTT. It is translated as CSAPEDTEAFF.